This TCR beta chain was observed in a study of blood T cell repertoires in COVID-19. In the study's own analysis: Amplifying reference gene primers gave estimates of nucleated cell counts. Libraries were prepared by immunoSEQ multiplex PCR; TCRdb keeps only in-frame clonotypes and omits some of them. That table gives V, J and clone size, and the DNA gave D and trimming. The sample yields 95,000 to 100,000 clones, about 90% seen once. J lost 2 bases, V lost 5 bases, and 5 bases had no gene match. CDR1 and CDR2 (germline): SGHNT, YENEEA. The CDR3 loop spans 14 amino acids. This clonotype was sampled from a man aged 50 to 59 with acute or convalescent COVID-19. The specimen was peripheral blood. The chain uses TRBV11-3 and TRBJ2-7, with 8 bases lining up with TRBD1. CDR3 bases: TGTGCCAGCAGCAAAGGACAGGGTACCTACGAGCAGTACTTC. Amino acids: CASSKGQGTYEQYF.